This passage covers 5 T cell receptor beta chains from one sample sequenced in a study of T cell responses to AZD1222 COVID-19 vaccine. This table comes from immunoSEQ multiplex PCR, and its TCRdb copy is limited to in-frame clones, with some not included. Of fewer than 150,000 clones in the sample, 85% to 90% were seen once. The sequencing used peripheral blood, collected 28 days after the second AZD1222 dose. All receptors come from an adult who received the AZD1222 COVID-19 vaccine.

The V gene is TRBV5-1, the J gene TRBJ1-6, with 10 positions matching TRBD1. The V gene's germline CDR1 is SGHRS and CDR2 YFSETQ. CDR3 size: 18 residues. Trimming took 3 bases from V and 6 from J; bases not matched to a gene: 12. CDR3 sequence: CASSSVPGQGTRNSPLHF. CDR3 nucleotides: TGCGCCAGCAGCTCCGTGCCGGGACAGGGGACTCGTAATTCACCCCTCCACTTT.

CDR3 residues: CASRTQGADGYTF. CDR3 bases: TGTGCCAGCAGGACGCAGGGGGCTGATGGCTACACCTTC. The chain has TRBV28 and TRBJ1-2, with 8 bases aligning to TRBD1. V shed 6 bases and J 6 bases; nucleotides not matched to a gene: 6. In germline, CDR1 is MDHEN, CDR2 SYDVKM. The CDR3 runs to 13 residues.

The genes are TRBV28 and TRBJ2-1, with 11 bases that match TRBD2. Germline CDR1 and CDR2: MDHEN and SYDVKM. This CDR3 has 18 residues. V shed 3 bases and J 4 bases; nucleotides not matched to a gene: 11. This CDR3 reads CASSLSPPGLAGYNEQFF. Written as DNA, the CDR3 is TGTGCCAGCAGTTTGTCACCTCCCGGACTAGCGGGTTACAATGAGCAGTTCTTC.

The J gene is TRBJ1-4, the V gene TRBV5-1; 7 bases line up with TRBD1. V lost 0 bases to trimming and J lost 6 bases; unmatched junction nucleotides: 5. The CDR3 runs 15 residues. CDR1 and CDR2 (germline): SGHRS, YFSETQ. The CDR3 region has the DNA TGCGCCAGCAGCTTGGGGACAGGCGGGTATGAAAAACTGTTTTTT. Translation gives CASSLGTGGYEKLFF.

For this clone: The junction shows a germline mismatch at one end, possibly a read error. Additional DNA sequences in this sample encode the identical CDR3. The V and J genes are TRBV4-1 and TRBJ2-7; 9 bases are shared with TRBD1. CDR3 size: 16 residues. CDR1 and CDR2 (germline): MGHRA, YSYEKL. The CDR3 DNA follows: TGCGCCAGCAGCCAAGATGGAGGACAGGGGTCTCACGAGCAGTATTTC. It encodes CASSQDGGQGSHEQYF.